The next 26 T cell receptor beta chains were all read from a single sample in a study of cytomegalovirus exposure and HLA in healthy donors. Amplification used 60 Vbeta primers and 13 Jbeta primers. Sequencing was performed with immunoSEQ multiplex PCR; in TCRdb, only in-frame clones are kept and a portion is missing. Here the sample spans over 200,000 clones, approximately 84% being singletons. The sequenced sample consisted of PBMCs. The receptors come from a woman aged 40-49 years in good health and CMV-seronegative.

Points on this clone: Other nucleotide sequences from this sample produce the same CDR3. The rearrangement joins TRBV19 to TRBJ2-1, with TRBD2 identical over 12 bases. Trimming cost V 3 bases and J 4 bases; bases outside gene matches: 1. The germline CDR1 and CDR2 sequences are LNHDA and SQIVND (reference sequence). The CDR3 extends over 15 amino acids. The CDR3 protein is CASSIGTSGYNEQFF. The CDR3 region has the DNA TGTGCCAGTAGTATTGGGACTAGCGGGTACAATGAGCAGTTCTTC.

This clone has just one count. DNA for the CDR3: TGTGCCAGCAGTCTGGGACAGGGGGTCAGAAGCAATCAGCCCCAGCATTTT. It specifies CASSLGQGVRSNQPQHF. The chain has TRBV2 and TRBJ1-5, with TRBD1 matching over 11 bases. The germline V gene encodes CDR1 SNHLY and CDR2 FYNNEI. This CDR3 region has 17 residues. With V trimmed by 5 bases and J by 1 base, 7 bases remained unmatched.

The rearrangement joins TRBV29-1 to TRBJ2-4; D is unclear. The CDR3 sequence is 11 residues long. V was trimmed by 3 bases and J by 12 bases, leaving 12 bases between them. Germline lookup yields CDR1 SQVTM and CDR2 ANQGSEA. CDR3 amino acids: CSVDWADRQYF. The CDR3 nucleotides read TGCAGCGTTGATTGGGCAGACCGTCAGTACTTC.

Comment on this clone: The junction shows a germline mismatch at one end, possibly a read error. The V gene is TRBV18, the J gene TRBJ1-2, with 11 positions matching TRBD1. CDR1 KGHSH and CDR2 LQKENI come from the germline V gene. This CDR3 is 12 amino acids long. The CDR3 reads CASSPSGTGGSF. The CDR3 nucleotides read TGTGCCAGCTCACCGTCCGGGACAGGGGGTTCCTTC.

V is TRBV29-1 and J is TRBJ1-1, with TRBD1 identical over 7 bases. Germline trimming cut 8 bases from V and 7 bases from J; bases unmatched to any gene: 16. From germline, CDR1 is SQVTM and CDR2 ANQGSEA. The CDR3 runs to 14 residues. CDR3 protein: CSTEPGGNWGEAFF. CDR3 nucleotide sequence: TGCAGCACGGAACCAGGGGGGAACTGGGGTGAAGCTTTCTTT.

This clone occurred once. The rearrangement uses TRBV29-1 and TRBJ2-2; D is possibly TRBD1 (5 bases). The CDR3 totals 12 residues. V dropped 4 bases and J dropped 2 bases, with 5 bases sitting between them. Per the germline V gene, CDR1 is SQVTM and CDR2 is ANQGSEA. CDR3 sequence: CSVGTNTGELFF. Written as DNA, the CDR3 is TGCAGCGTTGGGACAAACACCGGGGAGCTGTTTTTT.

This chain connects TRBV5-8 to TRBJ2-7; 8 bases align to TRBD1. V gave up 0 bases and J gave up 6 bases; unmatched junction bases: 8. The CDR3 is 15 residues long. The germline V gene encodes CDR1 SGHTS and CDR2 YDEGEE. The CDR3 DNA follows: TGTGCCAGCAGCTTGGTCCCGGGACAGGAAAGCGAGCAGTACTTC. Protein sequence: CASSLVPGQESEQYF.

The CDR3 sequence: CASSSLGLYNEQFF. In DNA, the CDR3 is TGCGCCAGCAGCTCCCTTGGACTGTACAATGAGCAGTTCTTC. The chain employs TRBV5-1 and TRBJ2-1; the D gene is possibly TRBD2 (5 bases). This CDR3 has 14 amino acids. Germline V gene data show CDR1 as SGHRS and CDR2 as YFSETQ. Between the trimmed V and J ends, which lost 3 bases and 4 bases, there was a span of 11 bases.

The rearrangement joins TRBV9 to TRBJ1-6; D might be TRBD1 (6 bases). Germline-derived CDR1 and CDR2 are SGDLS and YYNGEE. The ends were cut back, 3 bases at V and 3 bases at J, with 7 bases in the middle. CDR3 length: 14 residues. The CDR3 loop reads CASSATGYNSPLHF. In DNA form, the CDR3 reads TGTGCCAGCAGCGCGACAGGCTATAATTCACCCCTCCACTTT. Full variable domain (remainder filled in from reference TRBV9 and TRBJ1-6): DSGVTQTPKHLITATGQRVTLRCSPRSGDLSVYWYQQSLDQGLQFLIQYYNGEERAKGNILERFSAQQFPDLHSELNLSSLELGDSALYFCASSATGYNSPLHFGNGTRLTVT.

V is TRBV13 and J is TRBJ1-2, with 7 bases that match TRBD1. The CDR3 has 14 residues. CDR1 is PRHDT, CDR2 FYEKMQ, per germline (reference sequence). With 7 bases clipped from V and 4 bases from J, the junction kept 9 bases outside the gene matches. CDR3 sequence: CASTLRPGGYGYTF. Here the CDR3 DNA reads TGTGCCAGCACCCTTCGCCCAGGGGGCTATGGCTACACCTTC.

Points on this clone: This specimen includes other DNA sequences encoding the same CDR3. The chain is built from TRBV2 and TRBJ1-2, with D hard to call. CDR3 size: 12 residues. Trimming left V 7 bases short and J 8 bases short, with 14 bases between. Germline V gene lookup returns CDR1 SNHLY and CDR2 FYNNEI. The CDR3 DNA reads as TGTGCCAGCAAGGCGGAGGGCTACGGCTACACCTTC. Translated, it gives CASKAEGYGYTF.

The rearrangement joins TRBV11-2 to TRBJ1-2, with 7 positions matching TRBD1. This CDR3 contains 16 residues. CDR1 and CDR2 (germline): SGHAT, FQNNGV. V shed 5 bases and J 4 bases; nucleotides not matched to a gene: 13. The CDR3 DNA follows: TGTGCCAGCAGCCCCACCGACAGGGACCTAATCTATGGCTACACCTTC. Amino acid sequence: CASSPTDRDLIYGYTF.

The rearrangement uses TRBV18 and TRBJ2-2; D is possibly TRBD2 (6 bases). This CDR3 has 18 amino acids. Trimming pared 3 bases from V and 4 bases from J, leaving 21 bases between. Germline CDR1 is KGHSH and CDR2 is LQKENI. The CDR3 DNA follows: TGTGCCAGCTCACCTTTAAGATATCCGTCCGGGGGCACCGGGGAGCTGTTTTTT. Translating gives CASSPLRYPSGGTGELFF.

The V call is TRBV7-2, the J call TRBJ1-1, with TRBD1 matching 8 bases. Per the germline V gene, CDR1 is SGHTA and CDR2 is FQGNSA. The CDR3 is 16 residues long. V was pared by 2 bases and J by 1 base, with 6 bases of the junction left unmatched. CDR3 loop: CASSLIAGGANTEAFF. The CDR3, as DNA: TGTGCCAGCAGCTTAATCGCAGGGGGCGCGAACACTGAAGCTTTCTTT.

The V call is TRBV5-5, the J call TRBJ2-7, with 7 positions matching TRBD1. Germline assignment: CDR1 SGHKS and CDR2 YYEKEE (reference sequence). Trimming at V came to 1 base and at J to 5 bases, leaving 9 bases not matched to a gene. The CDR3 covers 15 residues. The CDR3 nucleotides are TGTGCCAGCAGCTTGAACCTAATACAGGGGAACGAGCAGTACTTC. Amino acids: CASSLNLIQGNEQYF.

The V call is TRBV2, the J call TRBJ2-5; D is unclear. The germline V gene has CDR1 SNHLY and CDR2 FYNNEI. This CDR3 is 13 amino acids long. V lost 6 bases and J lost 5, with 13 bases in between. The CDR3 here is CASRTGSGETQYF. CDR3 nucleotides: TGTGCCAGCAGGACTGGGTCCGGGGAGACCCAGTACTTC.

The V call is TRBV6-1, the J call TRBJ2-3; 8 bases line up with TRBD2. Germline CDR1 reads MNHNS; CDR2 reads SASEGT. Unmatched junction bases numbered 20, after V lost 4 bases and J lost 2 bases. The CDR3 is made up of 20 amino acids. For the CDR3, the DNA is TGTGCCAGCAGTGGCCGAGCCCTAAGGGGTAGCGGGGAAATCACAGATACGCAGTATTTT. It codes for CASSGRALRGSGEITDTQYF.

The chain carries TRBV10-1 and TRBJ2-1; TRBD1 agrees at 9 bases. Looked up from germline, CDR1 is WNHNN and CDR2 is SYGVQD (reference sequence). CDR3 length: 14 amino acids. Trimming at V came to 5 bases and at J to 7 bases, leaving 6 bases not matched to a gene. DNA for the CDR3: TGCGCCAGCAGTAGTACAGGGGGCTGGAATGAGCAGTTCTTC. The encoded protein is CASSSTGGWNEQFF.

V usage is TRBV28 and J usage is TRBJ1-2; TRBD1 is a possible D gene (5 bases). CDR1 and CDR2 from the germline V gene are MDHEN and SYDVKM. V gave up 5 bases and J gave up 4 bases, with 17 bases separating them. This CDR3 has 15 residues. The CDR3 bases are TGTGCCAGCAGTCCACTGCGGGGGACGGGCTATGGCTACACCTTC. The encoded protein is CASSPLRGTGYGYTF.

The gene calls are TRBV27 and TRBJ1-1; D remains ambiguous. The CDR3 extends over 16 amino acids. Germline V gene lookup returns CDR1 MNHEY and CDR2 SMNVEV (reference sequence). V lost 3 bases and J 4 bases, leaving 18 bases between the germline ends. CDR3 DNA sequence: TGTGCCAGCAGTTTGAGCGGAATCTGGGGTAGCACTGAAGCTTTCTTT. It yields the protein CASSLSGIWGSTEAFF.

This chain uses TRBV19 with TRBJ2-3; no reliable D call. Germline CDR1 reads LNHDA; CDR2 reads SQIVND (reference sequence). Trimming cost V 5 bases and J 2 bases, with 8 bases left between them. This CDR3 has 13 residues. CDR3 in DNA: TGTGCCAGTAGTCAACTTCACACAGATACGCAGTATTTT. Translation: CASSQLHTDTQYF.

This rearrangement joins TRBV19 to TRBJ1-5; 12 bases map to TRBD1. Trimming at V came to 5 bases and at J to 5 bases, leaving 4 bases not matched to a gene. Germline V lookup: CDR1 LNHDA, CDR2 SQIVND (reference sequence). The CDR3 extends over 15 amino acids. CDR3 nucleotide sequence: TGTGCCAGTAGTGTAAGGGACAGGGGGCATCAGCCCCAGCATTTT. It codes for CASSVRDRGHQPQHF.

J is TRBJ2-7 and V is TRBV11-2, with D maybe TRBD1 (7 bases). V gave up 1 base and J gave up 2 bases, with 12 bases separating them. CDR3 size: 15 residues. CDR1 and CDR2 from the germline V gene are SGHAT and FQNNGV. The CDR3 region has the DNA TGTGCCAGCAGCTTAGGAGGGGGCGGGGCCTACGAGCAGTACTTC. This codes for CASSLGGGGAYEQYF.

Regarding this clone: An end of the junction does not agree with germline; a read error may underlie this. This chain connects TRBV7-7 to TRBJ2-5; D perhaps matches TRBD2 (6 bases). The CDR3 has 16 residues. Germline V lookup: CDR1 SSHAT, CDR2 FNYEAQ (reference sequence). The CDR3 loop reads CASSLTILAGQETQYF. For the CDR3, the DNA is TGTGCTAGCAGCTTAACGATACTAGCAGGCCAAGAGACCCAGTACTTC.

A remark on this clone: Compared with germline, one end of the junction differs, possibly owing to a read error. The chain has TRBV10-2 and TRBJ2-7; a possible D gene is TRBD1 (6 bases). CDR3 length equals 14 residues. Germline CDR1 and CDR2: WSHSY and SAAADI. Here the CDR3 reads CVSRDTGLFDEQYF. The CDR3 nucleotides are TGCGTCAGCAGGGATACAGGGTTGTTCGACGAGCAGTACTTC.

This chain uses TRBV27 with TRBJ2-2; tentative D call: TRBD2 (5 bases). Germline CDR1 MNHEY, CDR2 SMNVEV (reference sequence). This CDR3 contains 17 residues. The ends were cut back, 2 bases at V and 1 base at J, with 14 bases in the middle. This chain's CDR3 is CASSLRGIWGNTGELFF. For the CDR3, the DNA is TGTGCCAGCAGTTTAAGAGGGATTTGGGGGAACACCGGGGAGCTGTTTTTT.